The rows below give T cell receptor beta chains drawn from one sample of a study of cytomegalovirus exposure and HLA in healthy donors. Repertoires were generated with immunoSEQ multiplex PCR, while TCRdb's copy carries only in-frame clones and drops some. The profile shows 100,000 to 150,000 clones, 17% of them singletons. Sequencing was carried out using PBMCs. The receptors were sampled from a female donor in good health and CMV-seropositive. Both conserved end residues are part of each CDR3. Each record gives: clone size, J gene, D gene, V gene, CDR3 protein, CDR3 DNA. The D gene is left open where the match is weak. Not all rows give a size; the values are once, few, many and, for expanded clones, a class.

clone_size: few
j_call: TRBJ2-7
d_call: TRBD1
v_call: TRBV7-9
cdr3_aa: CASRQGVTYEQYF
cdr3_nt: TGTGCCAGCAGACAGGGGGTGACCTACGAGCAGTACTTC

clone_size: once
j_call: TRBJ1-2
d_call: NA
v_call: TRBV4-2
cdr3_aa: CASSQGGNYGYTF
cdr3_nt: TGTGCCAGCAGCCAAGGGGGCAACTATGGCTACACCTTC

clone_size: NA
j_call: TRBJ1-1
d_call: TRBD1
v_call: TRBV7-2
cdr3_aa: CASSTQGAVNTEAFF
cdr3_nt: TGTGCCAGCAGCACGCAGGGGGCGGTGAACACTGAAGCTTTCTTT

clone_size: few
j_call: TRBJ2-1
d_call: TRBD1
v_call: TRBV2
cdr3_aa: CASSRRLRQGASEQFF
cdr3_nt: TGTGCCAGCAGTCGACGTTTGAGACAGGGGGCTTCTGAGCAGTTCTTC

clone_size: NA
j_call: TRBJ2-7
d_call: TRBD1
v_call: TRBV5-1
cdr3_aa: CASSRLSDRGRTYEQYF
cdr3_nt: TGCGCCAGCAGCCGTCTTTCTGACAGGGGACGAACCTACGAGCAGTACTTC

clone_size: few
j_call: TRBJ1-2
d_call: NA
v_call: TRBV5-4
cdr3_aa: CASSSLSLSGGGGVGYTF
cdr3_nt: TGTGCCAGCAGCTCTTTGAGCCTCAGCGGAGGGGGGGGTGTTGGCTACACCTTC

clone_size: NA
j_call: TRBJ2-7
d_call: TRBD2
v_call: TRBV19
cdr3_aa: CASKRTSGGYEQYF
cdr3_nt: TGTGCCAGTAAAAGGACTAGCGGGGGTTACGAGCAGTACTTC

clone_size: NA
j_call: TRBJ1-5
d_call: NA
v_call: TRBV6-1
cdr3_aa: CASSGGTGSNQPQHF
cdr3_nt: TGTGCCAGCAGTGGCGGCACGGGTAGCAATCAGCCCCAGCATTTT

clone_size: NA
j_call: TRBJ2-7
d_call: NA
v_call: TRBV9
cdr3_aa: CASSVAGKSSYEQYF
cdr3_nt: TGTGCCAGCAGCGTAGCGGGAAAGAGCTCCTACGAGCAGTACTTC

clone_size: few
j_call: TRBJ2-3
d_call: NA
v_call: TRBV19
cdr3_aa: CASSIRQSTDTQYF
cdr3_nt: TGTGCCAGTAGTATCAGACAGAGCACAGATACGCAGTATTTT

clone_size: few
j_call: TRBJ2-1
d_call: TRBD2
v_call: TRBV5-6
cdr3_aa: CASSWRLAGANEQFF
cdr3_nt: TGTGCCAGCAGCTGGAGACTAGCGGGAGCCAATGAGCAGTTCTTC

clone_size: few
j_call: TRBJ2-7
d_call: TRBD1
v_call: TRBV15
cdr3_aa: CATSRDGVTGVEQYF
cdr3_nt: TGTGCCACCAGCAGAGATGGGGTGACAGGGGTCGAGCAGTACTTC

clone_size: few
j_call: TRBJ1-4
d_call: NA
v_call: TRBV11-2
cdr3_aa: CASSSHFEKLFF
cdr3_nt: TGTGCCAGCAGCTCCCACTTTGAAAAACTGTTTTTT

clone_size: few
j_call: TRBJ2-1
d_call: TRBD2
v_call: TRBV27
cdr3_aa: CASSRSGGYNEQFF
cdr3_nt: TGTGCCAGCAGTCGGAGCGGGGGTTACAATGAGCAGTTCTTC

clone_size: NA
j_call: TRBJ1-1
d_call: TRBD1
v_call: TRBV5-1
cdr3_aa: CASSGDRGGEAFF
cdr3_nt: TGCGCCAGCAGCGGGGACAGGGGCGGTGAAGCTTTCTTT

clone_size: few
j_call: TRBJ1-4
d_call: TRBD1
v_call: TRBV4-3
cdr3_aa: CASSLQGQLVEKLFF
cdr3_nt: TGCGCCAGCAGCCTCCAGGGACAGCTGGTGGAAAAACTGTTTTTT

clone_size: few
j_call: TRBJ2-5
d_call: TRBD1
v_call: TRBV28
cdr3_aa: CASSLPGRGQETQYF
cdr3_nt: TGTGCCAGCAGTCTTCCGGGCAGGGGGCAAGAGACCCAGTACTTC

clone_size: NA
j_call: TRBJ1-5
d_call: NA
v_call: TRBV5-8
cdr3_aa: CAMPVQAWVLSNQPQHF
cdr3_nt: TGTGCCATGCCCGTGCAGGCGTGGGTTCTTAGCAATCAGCCCCAGCATTTT

clone_size: NA
j_call: TRBJ1-2
d_call: NA
v_call: TRBV28
cdr3_aa: CASSFRDYGYTF
cdr3_nt: TGTGCCAGCAGTTTCCGGGACTACGGCTACACCTTC

clone_size: NA
j_call: TRBJ1-1
d_call: NA
v_call: TRBV9
cdr3_aa: CASSVKAGLMNTEAFF
cdr3_nt: TGTGCCAGCAGCGTAAAGGCAGGACTAATGAACACTGAAGCTTTCTTT

clone_size: NA
j_call: TRBJ2-3
d_call: TRBD2
v_call: TRBV11-2
cdr3_aa: CASSPRTRSTDTQYF
cdr3_nt: TGTGCCAGCAGCCCCCGGACTAGATCCACAGATACGCAGTATTTT

clone_size: NA
j_call: TRBJ2-3
d_call: TRBD2
v_call: TRBV29-1
cdr3_aa: CSVAGLAVSTDTQYF
cdr3_nt: TGCAGCGTTGCGGGACTAGCGGTTAGCACAGATACGCAGTATTTT

clone_size: NA
j_call: TRBJ2-1
d_call: TRBD1
v_call: TRBV15
cdr3_aa: CATSRVRRQGLLATYNEQFF
cdr3_nt: TGTGCCACCAGCAGAGTCAGGAGACAGGGGTTGCTAGCGACCTACAATGAGCAGTTCTTC

clone_size: NA
j_call: TRBJ1-3
d_call: TRBD1
v_call: TRBV4-1
cdr3_aa: CASSQGKGAHSGNTIYF
cdr3_nt: TGCGCCAGCAGCCAAGGGAAGGGGGCTCACTCTGGAAACACCATATATTTT

clone_size: few
j_call: TRBJ1-2
d_call: TRBD1
v_call: TRBV27
cdr3_aa: CASSSPGQGNYGYTF
cdr3_nt: TGTGCCAGCAGCAGTCCGGGACAGGGGAACTATGGCTACACCTTC

clone_size: few
j_call: TRBJ1-2
d_call: NA
v_call: TRBV10-3
cdr3_aa: CAISDPRWGYTF
cdr3_nt: TGTGCCATCAGTGATCCCAGATGGGGCTACACCTTC

clone_size: few
j_call: TRBJ1-4
d_call: TRBD1
v_call: TRBV14
cdr3_aa: CASSRSPGQGDEKLFF
cdr3_nt: TGTGCCAGCAGCCGATCTCCGGGACAGGGGGATGAAAAACTGTTTTTT

clone_size: many
j_call: TRBJ2-5
d_call: TRBD1
v_call: TRBV5-1
cdr3_aa: CASSLGRTGEETQYF
cdr3_nt: TGCGCCAGCAGCTTGGGGAGGACAGGGGAAGAGACCCAGTACTTC

clone_size: NA
j_call: TRBJ1-1
d_call: NA
v_call: TRBV27
cdr3_aa: CASSHNREAFF
cdr3_nt: TGTGCCAGCAGCCATAACAGGGAAGCTTTCTTT

clone_size: few
j_call: TRBJ1-2
d_call: TRBD1
v_call: TRBV6-1
cdr3_aa: CASSEKGAARDSIF
cdr3_nt: TGTGCCAGCAGTGAAAAGGGGGCCGCCCGGGACAGCATCTTC

clone_size: NA
j_call: TRBJ1-5
d_call: NA
v_call: TRBV6-5
cdr3_aa: CASSSAGSRGEPQHF
cdr3_nt: TGTGCCAGCAGCTCCGCCGGGAGCCGTGGGGAGCCCCAGCATTTT

clone_size: few
j_call: TRBJ2-7
d_call: NA
v_call: TRBV5-1
cdr3_aa: CASSIRTPPYEQYF
cdr3_nt: TGCGCCAGCAGCATCCGGACACCTCCCTACGAGCAGTACTTC

clone_size: few
j_call: TRBJ2-3
d_call: NA
v_call: TRBV5-1
cdr3_aa: CASSLAQFLAKGTDTQYF
cdr3_nt: TGCGCCAGCAGCTTGGCCCAATTCCTAGCGAAAGGCACAGATACGCAGTATTTT

clone_size: NA
j_call: TRBJ1-2
d_call: NA
v_call: TRBV7-9
cdr3_aa: CASSPTSRLNYGYTF
cdr3_nt: TGTGCCAGCAGCCCAACCTCCAGACTTAACTATGGCTACACCTTC

clone_size: few
j_call: TRBJ2-7
d_call: TRBD1
v_call: TRBV5-1
cdr3_aa: CASSLETGVIVEQYF
cdr3_nt: TGCGCCAGCAGCTTGGAGACAGGGGTAATAGTCGAGCAGTACTTC

clone_size: few
j_call: TRBJ2-2
d_call: TRBD1
v_call: TRBV5-6
cdr3_aa: CASSRDSRTGELFF
cdr3_nt: TGTGCCAGCAGCCGGGACAGCCGCACCGGGGAGCTGTTTTTT

clone_size: NA
j_call: TRBJ2-2
d_call: NA
v_call: TRBV4-3
cdr3_aa: CASSRPNTGELFF
cdr3_nt: TGCGCCAGCAGCCGGCCGAACACCGGGGAGCTGTTTTTT

clone_size: NA
j_call: TRBJ2-2
d_call: NA
v_call: TRBV2
cdr3_aa: CASSEVMRTGELFF
cdr3_nt: TGTGCCAGCAGTGAAGTGATGAGGACCGGGGAGCTGTTTTTT

clone_size: NA
j_call: TRBJ1-5
d_call: NA
v_call: TRBV2
cdr3_aa: CASSLDSYSNQPQHF
cdr3_nt: TGTGCCAGCAGCCTAGACAGTTATAGCAATCAGCCCCAGCATTTT

clone_size: NA
j_call: TRBJ2-7
d_call: TRBD2
v_call: TRBV7-2
cdr3_aa: CASSWGGIKAPYEQYF
cdr3_nt: TGTGCCAGCAGCTGGGGGGGTATAAAAGCTCCCTACGAGCAGTACTTC

clone_size: NA
j_call: TRBJ2-3
d_call: NA
v_call: TRBV6-5
cdr3_aa: CASRRSGRTDTQYF
cdr3_nt: TGTGCCAGCAGGAGGTCCGGGAGAACAGATACGCAGTATTTT

clone_size: few
j_call: TRBJ2-7
d_call: TRBD2
v_call: TRBV2
cdr3_aa: CASSPRTSGNYEQYF
cdr3_nt: TGTGCCAGCAGTCCGCGGACTAGCGGAAACTACGAGCAGTACTTC

clone_size: few
j_call: TRBJ1-1
d_call: NA
v_call: TRBV29-1
cdr3_aa: CSVEVLGNTEAFF
cdr3_nt: TGCAGCGTTGAAGTCCTCGGGAACACTGAAGCTTTCTTT

clone_size: NA
j_call: TRBJ2-5
d_call: TRBD2
v_call: TRBV11-2
cdr3_aa: CASSFTLGLAGDQETQYF
cdr3_nt: TGTGCCAGCAGCTTCACCCTGGGGTTAGCGGGAGATCAAGAGACCCAGTACTTC

clone_size: NA
j_call: TRBJ2-3
d_call: NA
v_call: TRBV9
cdr3_aa: CASSEWAGPDTQYF
cdr3_nt: TGTGCCAGCAGCGAGTGGGCAGGGCCAGATACGCAGTATTTT

clone_size: few
j_call: TRBJ2-2
d_call: TRBD1
v_call: TRBV19
cdr3_aa: CATARGQQNTGELFF
cdr3_nt: TGTGCCACCGCTAGGGGACAGCAGAACACCGGGGAGCTGTTTTTT

clone_size: few
j_call: TRBJ2-2
d_call: TRBD2
v_call: TRBV4-1
cdr3_aa: CASSRRGITSGTTGELFF
cdr3_nt: TGCGCCAGCAGCCGACGGGGGATTACTAGCGGGACCACCGGGGAGCTGTTTTTT

clone_size: few
j_call: TRBJ2-5
d_call: TRBD2
v_call: TRBV6-5
cdr3_aa: CASSYGAGGSGETQYF
cdr3_nt: TGTGCCAGCAGTTACGGAGCGGGAGGGTCCGGAGAGACCCAGTACTTC

clone_size: few
j_call: TRBJ2-4
d_call: TRBD2
v_call: TRBV5-6
cdr3_aa: CASSFFTSGGGDQRNIQYF
cdr3_nt: TGTGCCAGCAGCTTTTTCACTAGCGGGGGGGGAGATCAGAGAAACATTCAGTACTTC

clone_size: NA
j_call: TRBJ2-1
d_call: TRBD2
v_call: TRBV5-1
cdr3_aa: CASSLDLAASGYNEQFF
cdr3_nt: TGCGCCAGCAGCTTGGATTTAGCGGCTAGCGGGTACAATGAGCAGTTCTTC

clone_size: few
j_call: TRBJ2-2
d_call: TRBD2
v_call: TRBV6-5
cdr3_aa: CASSLAGVGTGELFF
cdr3_nt: TGTGCCAGCAGTCTAGCGGGAGTAGGGACCGGGGAGCTGTTTTTT

clone_size: few
j_call: TRBJ2-5
d_call: NA
v_call: TRBV2
cdr3_aa: CASSGDNQETQYF
cdr3_nt: TGTGCCAGCAGTGGGGACAACCAAGAGACCCAGTACTTC

clone_size: few
j_call: TRBJ1-5
d_call: NA
v_call: TRBV4-1
cdr3_aa: CASSQIFIGQMGNQPQHF
cdr3_nt: TGCGCCAGCAGCCAAATTTTTATCGGACAGATGGGTAATCAGCCCCAGCATTTT

clone_size: once
j_call: TRBJ2-3
d_call: TRBD2
v_call: TRBV4-1
cdr3_aa: CASSQVAQREEGTQYF
cdr3_nt: TGCGCCAGCAGCCAAGTAGCCCAGCGGGAGGAAGGTACGCAGTATTTT